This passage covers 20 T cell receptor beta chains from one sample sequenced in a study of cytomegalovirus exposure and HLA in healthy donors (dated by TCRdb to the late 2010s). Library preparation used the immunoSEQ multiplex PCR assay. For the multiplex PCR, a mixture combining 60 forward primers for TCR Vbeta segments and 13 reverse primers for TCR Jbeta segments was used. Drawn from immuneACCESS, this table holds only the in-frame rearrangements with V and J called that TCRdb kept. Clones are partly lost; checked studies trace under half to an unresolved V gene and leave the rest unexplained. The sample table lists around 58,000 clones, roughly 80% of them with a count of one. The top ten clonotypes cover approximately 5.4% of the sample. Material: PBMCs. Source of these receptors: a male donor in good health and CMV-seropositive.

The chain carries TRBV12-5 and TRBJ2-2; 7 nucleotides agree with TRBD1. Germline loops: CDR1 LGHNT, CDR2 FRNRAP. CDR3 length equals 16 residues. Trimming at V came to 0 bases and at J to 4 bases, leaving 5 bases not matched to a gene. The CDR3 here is CASGLVRTGLTGELFF. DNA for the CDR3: TGTGCTAGTGGTTTGGTACGGACAGGACTCACCGGGGAGCTGTTTTTT.

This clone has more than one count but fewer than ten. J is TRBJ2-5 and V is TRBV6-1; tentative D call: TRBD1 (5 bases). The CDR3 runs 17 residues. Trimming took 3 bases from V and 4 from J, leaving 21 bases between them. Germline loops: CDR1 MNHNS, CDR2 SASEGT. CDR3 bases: TGTGCCAGCAGTGACGAGTTATTTAGGGGTCTAGGAGAGACCCAGTACTTC. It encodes CASSDELFRGLGETQYF.

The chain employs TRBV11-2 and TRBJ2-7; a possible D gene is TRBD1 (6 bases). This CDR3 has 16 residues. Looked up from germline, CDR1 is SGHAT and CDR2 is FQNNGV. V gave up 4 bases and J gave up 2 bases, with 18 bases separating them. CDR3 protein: CASSSISRGRAYEQYF. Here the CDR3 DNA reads TGTGCCAGCAGCTCCATTTCCAGGGGCAGGGCCTACGAGCAGTACTTC.

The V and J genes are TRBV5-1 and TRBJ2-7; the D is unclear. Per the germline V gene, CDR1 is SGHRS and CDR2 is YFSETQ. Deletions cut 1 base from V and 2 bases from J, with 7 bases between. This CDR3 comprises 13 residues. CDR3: CASSLTATYEQYF. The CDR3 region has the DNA TGCGCCAGCAGCTTGACAGCAACCTACGAGCAGTACTTC. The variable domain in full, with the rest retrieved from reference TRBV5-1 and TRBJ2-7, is KAGVTQTPRYLIKTRGQQVTLSCSPISGHRSVSWYQQTPGQGLQFLFEYFSETQRNKGNFPGRFSGRQFSNSRSEMNVSTLELGDSALYLCASSLTATYEQYFGPGTRLTVT.

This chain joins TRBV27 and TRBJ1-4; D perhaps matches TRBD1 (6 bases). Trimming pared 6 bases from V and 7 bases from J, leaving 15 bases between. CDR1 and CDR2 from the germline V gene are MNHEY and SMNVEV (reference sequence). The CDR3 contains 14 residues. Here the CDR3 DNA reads TGTGCCAGCAGCCACACAGGGTTTGGTGAAAAACTGTTTTTT. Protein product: CASSHTGFGEKLFF.

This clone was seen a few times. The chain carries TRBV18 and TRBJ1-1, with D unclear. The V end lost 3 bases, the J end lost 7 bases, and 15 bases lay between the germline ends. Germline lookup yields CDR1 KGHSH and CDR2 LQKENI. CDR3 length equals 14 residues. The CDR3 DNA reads TGTGCCAGCTCACCTAGCCTCAGTTCGTATGAAGCTTTCTTT. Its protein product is CASSPSLSSYEAFF. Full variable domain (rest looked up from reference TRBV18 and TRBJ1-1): NAGVMQNPRHLVRRRGQEARLRCSPMKGHSHVYWYRQLPEEGLKFMVYLQKENIIDESGMPKERFSAEFPKEGPSILRIQQVVRGDSAAYFCASSPSLSSYEAFFGQGTRLTVV.

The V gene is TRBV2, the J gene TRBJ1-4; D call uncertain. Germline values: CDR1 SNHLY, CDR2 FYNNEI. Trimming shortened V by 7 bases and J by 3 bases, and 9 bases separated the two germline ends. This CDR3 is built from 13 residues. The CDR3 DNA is TGTGCCAGCAAGTGGGGAGCTAATGAAAAACTGTTTTTT. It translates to CASKWGANEKLFF.

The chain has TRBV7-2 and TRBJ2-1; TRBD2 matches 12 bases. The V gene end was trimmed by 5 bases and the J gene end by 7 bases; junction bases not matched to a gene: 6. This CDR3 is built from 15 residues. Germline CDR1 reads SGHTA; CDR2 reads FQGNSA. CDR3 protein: CASSTRTSGTNEQFF. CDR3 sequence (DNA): TGTGCCAGCAGCACGAGGACTAGCGGGACTAATGAGCAGTTCTTC.

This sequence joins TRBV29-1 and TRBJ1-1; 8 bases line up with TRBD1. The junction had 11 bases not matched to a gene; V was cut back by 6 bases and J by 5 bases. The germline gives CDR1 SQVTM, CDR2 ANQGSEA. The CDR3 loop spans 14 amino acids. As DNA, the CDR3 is TGCAGCGTCCCAAACCTGGACAGGGAAACTGAAGCTTTCTTT. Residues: CSVPNLDRETEAFF. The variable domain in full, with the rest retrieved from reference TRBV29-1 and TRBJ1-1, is SAVISQKPSRDICQRGTSLTIQCQVDSQVTMMFWYRQQPGQSLTLIATANQGSEATYESGFVIDKFPISRPNLTFSTLTVSNMSPEDSSIYLCSVPNLDRETEAFFGQGTRLTVV.

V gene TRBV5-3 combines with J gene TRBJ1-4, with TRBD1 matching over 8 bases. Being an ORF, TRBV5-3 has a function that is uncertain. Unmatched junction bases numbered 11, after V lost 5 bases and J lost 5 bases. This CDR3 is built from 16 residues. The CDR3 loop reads CARSPGQGLSNEKLFF. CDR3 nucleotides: TGTGCCAGAAGTCCTGGACAGGGATTAAGCAATGAAAAACTGTTTTTT.

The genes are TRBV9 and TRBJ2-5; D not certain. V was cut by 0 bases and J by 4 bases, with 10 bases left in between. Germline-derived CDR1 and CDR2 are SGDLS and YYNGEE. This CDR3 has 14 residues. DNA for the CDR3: TGTGCCAGCAGCGTAGATGGCTTTGCAGAGACCCAGTACTTC. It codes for CASSVDGFAETQYF.

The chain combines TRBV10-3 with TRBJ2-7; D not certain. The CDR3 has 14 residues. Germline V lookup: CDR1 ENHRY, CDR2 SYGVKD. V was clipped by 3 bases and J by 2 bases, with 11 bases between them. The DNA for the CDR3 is TGTGCCATCAGTGAAAGCACGTTGACCTACGAGCAGTACTTC. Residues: CAISESTLTYEQYF.

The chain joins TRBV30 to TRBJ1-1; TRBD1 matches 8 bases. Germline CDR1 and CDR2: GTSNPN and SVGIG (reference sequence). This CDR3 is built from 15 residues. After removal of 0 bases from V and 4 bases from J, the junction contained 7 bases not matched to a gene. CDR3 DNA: TGTGCCTGGAGTGTAATTACAGGGGGAGGCACTGAAGCTTTCTTT. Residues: CAWSVITGGGTEAFF.

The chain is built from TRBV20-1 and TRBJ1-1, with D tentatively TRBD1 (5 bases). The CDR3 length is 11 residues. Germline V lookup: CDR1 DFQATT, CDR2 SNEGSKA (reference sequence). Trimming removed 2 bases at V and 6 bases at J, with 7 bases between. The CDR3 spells CSARLGAEAFF. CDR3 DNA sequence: TGCAGTGCTAGACTAGGGGCTGAAGCTTTCTTT.

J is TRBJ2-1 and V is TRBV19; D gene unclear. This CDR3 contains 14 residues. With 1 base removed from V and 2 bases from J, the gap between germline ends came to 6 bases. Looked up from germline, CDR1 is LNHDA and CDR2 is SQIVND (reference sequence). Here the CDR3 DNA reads TGTGCCAGTAGTATAGGACATACCTACAATGAGCAGTTCTTC. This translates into CASSIGHTYNEQFF.

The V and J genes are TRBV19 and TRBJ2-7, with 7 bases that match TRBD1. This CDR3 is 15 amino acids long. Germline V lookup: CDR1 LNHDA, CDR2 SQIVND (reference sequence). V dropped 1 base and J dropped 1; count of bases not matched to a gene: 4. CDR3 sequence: CASSIGQGYSYEQYF. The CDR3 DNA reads TGTGCCAGTAGTATAGGACAGGGATATTCCTACGAGCAGTACTTC.

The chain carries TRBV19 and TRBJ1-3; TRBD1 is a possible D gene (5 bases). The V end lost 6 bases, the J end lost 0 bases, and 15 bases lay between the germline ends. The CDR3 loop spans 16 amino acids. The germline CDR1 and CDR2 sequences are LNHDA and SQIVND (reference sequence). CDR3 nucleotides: TGTGCCAGTAGAAGACCCGACAGATTCTCTGGAAACACCATATATTTT. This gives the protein CASRRPDRFSGNTIYF.

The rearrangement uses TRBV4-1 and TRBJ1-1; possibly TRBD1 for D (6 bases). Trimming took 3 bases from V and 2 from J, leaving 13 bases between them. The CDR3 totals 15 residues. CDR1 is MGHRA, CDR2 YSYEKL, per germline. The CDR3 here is CASSHHEGVNTEAFF. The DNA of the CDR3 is TGCGCCAGCAGCCATCACGAGGGGGTAAACACTGAAGCTTTCTTT.

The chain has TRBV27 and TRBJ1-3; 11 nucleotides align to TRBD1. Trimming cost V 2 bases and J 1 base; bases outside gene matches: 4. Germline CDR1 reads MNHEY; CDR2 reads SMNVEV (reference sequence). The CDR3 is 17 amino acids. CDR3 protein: CASSLGTGGGSGNTIYF. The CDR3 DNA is TGTGCCAGCAGTTTAGGGACAGGGGGAGGGTCTGGAAACACCATATATTTT.

CDR3 nucleotide sequence: TGTGCCAGCAGCTTTTCCCCCCGACTAGCCCACAATGAGCAGTTCTTC. Protein: CASSFSPRLAHNEQFF. The chain combines TRBV7-8 with TRBJ2-1, with 7 bases lining up with TRBD2. The CDR3 extends over 16 amino acids. The junction had 10 bases not matched to a gene; V was cut back by 3 bases and J by 5 bases. Germline loops: CDR1 SGHVS, CDR2 FQNEAQ. The entire variable domain, with the rest obtained from reference TRBV7-8 and TRBJ2-1, is as follows: GAGVSQSPRYKVAKRGQDVALRCDPISGHVSLFWYQQALGQGPEFLTYFQNEAQLDKSGLPSDRFFAERPEGSVSTLKIQRTQQEDSAVYLCASSFSPRLAHNEQFFGPGTRLTVL.